This T cell receptor beta chain was recovered during a study of blood T cell repertoires in COVID-19. This CDR3 has 15 amino acids. The V gene's germline CDR1 is MNHEY and CDR2 SMNVEV (reference sequence). V was clipped by 5 bases and J by 2 bases, with 13 bases between them. Measured with immunoSEQ multiplex PCR; TCRdb has only the in-frame clones, and not every one. The sample lists roughly 250,000 clones; over 80% were seen once. The chain couples TRBV27 to TRBJ1-5; D is undetermined. This sequence originates from a woman aged 40-49 years with acute or convalescent COVID-19. Source material: peripheral blood. CDR3 region: CASSPRSPGNQPQHF. The CDR3, as DNA: TGTGCCAGCAGTCCCCGGTCCCCTGGCAATCAGCCCCAGCATTTT.